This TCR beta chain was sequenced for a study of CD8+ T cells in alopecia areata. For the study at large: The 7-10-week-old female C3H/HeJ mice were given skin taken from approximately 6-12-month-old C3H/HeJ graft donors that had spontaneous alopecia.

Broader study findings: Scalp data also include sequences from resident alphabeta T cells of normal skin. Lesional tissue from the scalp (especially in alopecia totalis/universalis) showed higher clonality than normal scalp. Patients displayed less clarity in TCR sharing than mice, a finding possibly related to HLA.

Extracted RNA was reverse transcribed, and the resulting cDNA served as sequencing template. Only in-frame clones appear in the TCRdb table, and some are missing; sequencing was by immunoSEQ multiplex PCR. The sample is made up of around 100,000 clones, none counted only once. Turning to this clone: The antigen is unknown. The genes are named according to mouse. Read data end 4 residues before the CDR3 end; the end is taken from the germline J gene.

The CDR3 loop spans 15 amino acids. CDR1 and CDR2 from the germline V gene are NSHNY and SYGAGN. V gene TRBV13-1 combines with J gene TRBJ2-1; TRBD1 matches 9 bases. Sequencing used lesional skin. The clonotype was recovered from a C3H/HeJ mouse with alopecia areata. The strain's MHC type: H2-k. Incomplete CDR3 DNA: TGTGCCAGCAGTGATGCAACAGGGGGCAGGGCT. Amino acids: CASSDATGGRA. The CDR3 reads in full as CASSDATGGRAEQFF.